This T cell receptor (beta chain) comes out of a study of T cells after yellow fever vaccination. The study's findings and limits: Repertoires obtained by FACS sorting could include abundant clonotypes that entered as contaminants from the bulk population.

With 0 bases removed from V and 4 bases from J, the gap between germline ends came to 10 bases. Germline CDR1 is SQVTM and CDR2 is ANQGSEA. The CDR3 length is 14 residues. A 5'RACE template-switching step, the method used to make TCR cDNA, added a universal primer site and UMIs. Using its own MiXCR run on the 5' RACE reads, TCRdb lists one record per CDR3 protein. Among 510,000 or so distinct CDR3 sequences listed, 15% to 20% were seen once. This clonotype showed up just a few times. Its antigen is unidentified. This TCR was recovered from a man aged 25-45 years who received the YFV17D yellow fever vaccine. The genes are TRBV29-1 and TRBJ2-1; maybe TRBD1 (7 bases). Sequencing used PBMCs, obtained 15 days after the yellow fever booster vaccination. The CDR3 DNA follows: TGCAGCGTTGAAGAACAGGGGACTTACAATGAGCAGTTCTTC. Its translation: CSVEEQGTYNEQFF.